This paragraph reports one T cell receptor (beta chain). Germline V gene sequence: CDR1 SGHNT, CDR2 YENEEA. Trimming left V 3 bases short and J 0 bases short, with 14 bases between. The CDR3 contains 17 residues. The data originate from a study of blood T cell repertoires in COVID-19. Profiled with immunoSEQ multiplex PCR; TCRdb holds only in-frame clones, not every one. The table shows fewer than 110,000 clones, with 60% to 85% occurring only once. V is TRBV11-3 and J is TRBJ2-2; D uncertain. The receptor comes from a man aged 65-85 years with acute or convalescent COVID-19. Sequences were obtained from peripheral blood. The CDR3 sequence is CASSLSIRETNTGELFF. The CDR3 nucleotides are TGTGCCAGCAGCTTGTCCATACGAGAGACGAACACCGGGGAGCTGTTTTTT.